The source of this TCR beta chain is a study of blood T cell repertoires in COVID-19. Looking at the study overall: Material from acute and convalescent COVID-19 was sourced from the United States, Italy and Spain.

In the study's own analysis: Counts of nucleated cells, estimated from reference gene primer amplification, were obtained. Method: immunoSEQ multiplex PCR; TCRdb's copy keeps in-frame clones and lacks some. D and trimming come from the DNA, and the V and J calls and clone size come from that table. The table has 250,000 or so clones, around 86% seen once. Germline trimming cut 5 bases from V and 2 bases from J; bases unmatched to any gene: 7. The length of the CDR3 is 15 residues. The germline V gene has CDR1 MNHNY and CDR2 SVGAGI (reference sequence). This clonotype was obtained from a woman between 40 and 50 years old who had recovered from COVID-19. The chain couples TRBV6-6 to TRBJ2-7; 9 positions agree with TRBD1. Sequencing was performed on peripheral blood. The CDR3 loop reads CASSGPDRGAYEQYF. The CDR3 DNA sequence: TGTGCCAGCAGTGGACCGGACAGGGGAGCCTACGAGCAGTACTTC.